This T cell receptor (beta chain) was recovered during a study of blood T cell repertoires in COVID-19 (dated by TCRdb to about 2020). A note on the overall study: The collaborator samples originated in the United States, Italy and Spain and spanned the acute and convalescent phases of COVID-19. The dataset comprised deeply sampled blood TCRbeta repertoires from subjects exposed to, actively infected with, or recovered from COVID-19. Nearly every sample came with metadata listing a de-identified subject ID, COVID-19 status, age in years and sex. The repertoires were made available in a free public database intended to serve as a resource for research on the immune response to SARS-CoV-2. The samples were drawn from the first 160 participants of the ongoing ImmuneRACE study and from 950 to 1,500 subjects provided by 6 global collaborators. The prospective study material was composed of cDNA or gDNA derived from T cells, B-cell-depleted T cells, or PBMCs. Where available, HLA class I and class II types were obtained from metadata supplied by the sample provider rather than from assay-based typing. Broad study findings and their caveats: How much clinical and demographic metadata was included differed by source and by participant, and the metadata was provided uncurated.

Each collaborating institution followed its own protocols to collect whole blood in K2EDTA tubes. For TCRbeta analysis, collaborators shipped samples in one of three forms: frozen whole blood, isolated PBMCs, or DNA extracted from either of those sample types. TCRbeta CDR3 regions were amplified from genomic DNA by means of the immunoSEQ Assay, a bias-controlled multiplex PCR. In the paper's pipeline: The number of nucleated cells in each sample was estimated by amplification of reference gene primers within the assay. To quantify the absolute abundance of each unique TCRbeta CDR3 rearrangement, sequence reads were collapsed and filtered. Productive Simpson clonality was computed per sample as the square root of Simpson's diversity index over productive rearrangements. TCRdb obtained this table from immuneACCESS and retained in-frame rearrangements with V and J assigned. These tables miss some clones; where compared with another copy, unresolved V genes account for less than half of the shortfall, and the remainder is unexplained. The V and J calls and the clone size are those of that table, but D and trimming were determined from the DNA. Present in this sample are under 250,000 clones, around nine tenths of which were seen just once. The top ten clonotypes cover 6% to 9% of the sample.

Notes on this clone: Its specific antigen is unknown. Base qualities were left out, and no much larger clone turns up one base away.

The germline V gene specifies LGHNA as CDR1 and YNFKEQ as CDR2. There are 14 amino acids in the CDR3, from cysteine to phenylalanine inclusive. Only the CDR3 portion is preserved as DNA: 42 bases, with reading frame beginning at the first base. V loses 4 bases, J loses 4 bases, and the germline ends lie 13 bases apart. Sequenced input: peripheral blood. The V gene is TRBV4-2 and the J gene is TRBJ1-2; confidence is insufficient to name the D gene. This sequence was found in a woman between 70 and 85 years old with active or convalescent COVID-19. The CDR3 region has the sequence CASSPEVRGYGYTF. The nucleotides are TGTGCCAGCAGCCCCGAGGTACGGGGCTATGGCTACACCTTC.